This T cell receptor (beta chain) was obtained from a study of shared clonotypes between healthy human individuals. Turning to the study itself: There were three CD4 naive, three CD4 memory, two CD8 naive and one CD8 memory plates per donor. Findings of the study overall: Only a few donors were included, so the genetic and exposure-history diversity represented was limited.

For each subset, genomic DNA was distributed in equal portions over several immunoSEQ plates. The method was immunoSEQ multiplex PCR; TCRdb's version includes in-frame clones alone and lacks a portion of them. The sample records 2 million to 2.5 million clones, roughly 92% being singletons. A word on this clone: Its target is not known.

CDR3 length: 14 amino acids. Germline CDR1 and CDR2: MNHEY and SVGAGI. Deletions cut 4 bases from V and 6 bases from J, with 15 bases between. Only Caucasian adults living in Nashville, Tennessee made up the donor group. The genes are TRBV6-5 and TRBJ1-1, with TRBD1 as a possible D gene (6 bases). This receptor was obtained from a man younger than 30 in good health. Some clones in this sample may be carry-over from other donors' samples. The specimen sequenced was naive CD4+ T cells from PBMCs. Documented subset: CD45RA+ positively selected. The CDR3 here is CASSSKHRAAEAFF. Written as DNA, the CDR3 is TGTGCCAGCAGTTCCAAACACAGGGCCGCTGAAGCTTTCTTT.